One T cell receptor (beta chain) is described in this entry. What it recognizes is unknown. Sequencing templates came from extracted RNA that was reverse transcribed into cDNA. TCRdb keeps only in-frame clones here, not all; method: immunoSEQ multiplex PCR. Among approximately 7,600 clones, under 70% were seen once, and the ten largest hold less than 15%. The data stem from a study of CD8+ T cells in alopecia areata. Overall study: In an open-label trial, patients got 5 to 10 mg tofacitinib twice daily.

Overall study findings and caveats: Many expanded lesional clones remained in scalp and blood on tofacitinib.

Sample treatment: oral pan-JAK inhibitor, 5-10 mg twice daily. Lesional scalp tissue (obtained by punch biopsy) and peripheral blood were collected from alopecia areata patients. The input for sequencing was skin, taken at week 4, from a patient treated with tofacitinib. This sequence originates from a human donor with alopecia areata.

This chain's CDR3 is CASSLDRGVGNQPQHF. The CDR3 DNA is TGTGCCAGCAGCTTAGATCGGGGAGTCGGCAATCAGCCCCAGCATTTT. J is TRBJ1-5 and V is TRBV11-2; D is unclear. CDR3 length: 16 residues. Germline lookup yields CDR1 SGHAT and CDR2 FQNNGV. V shed 0 bases and J shed 2 bases, with 11 bases lying between them.